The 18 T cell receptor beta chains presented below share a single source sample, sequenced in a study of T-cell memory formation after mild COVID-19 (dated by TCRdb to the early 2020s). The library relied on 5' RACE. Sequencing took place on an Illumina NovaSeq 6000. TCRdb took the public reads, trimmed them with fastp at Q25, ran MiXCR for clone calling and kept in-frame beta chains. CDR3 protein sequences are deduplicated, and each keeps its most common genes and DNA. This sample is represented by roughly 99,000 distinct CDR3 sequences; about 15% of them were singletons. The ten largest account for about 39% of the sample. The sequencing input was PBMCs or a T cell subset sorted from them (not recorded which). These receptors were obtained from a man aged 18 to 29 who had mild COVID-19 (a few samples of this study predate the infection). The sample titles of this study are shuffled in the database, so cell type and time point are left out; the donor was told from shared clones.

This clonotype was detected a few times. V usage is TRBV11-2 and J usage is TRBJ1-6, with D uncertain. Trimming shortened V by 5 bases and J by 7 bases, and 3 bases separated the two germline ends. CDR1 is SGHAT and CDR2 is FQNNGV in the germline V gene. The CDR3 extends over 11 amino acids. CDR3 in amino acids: CASSRNSPLHF. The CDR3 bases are TGTGCCAGCAGCCGCAATTCACCCCTCCACTTT.

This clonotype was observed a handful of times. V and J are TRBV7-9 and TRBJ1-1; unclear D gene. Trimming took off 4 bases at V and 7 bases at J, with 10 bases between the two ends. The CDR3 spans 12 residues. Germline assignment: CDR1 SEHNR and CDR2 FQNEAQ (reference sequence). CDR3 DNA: TGTGCCAGCAGCTCCCGACCGGTTGAAGCTTTCTTT. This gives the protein CASSSRPVEAFF. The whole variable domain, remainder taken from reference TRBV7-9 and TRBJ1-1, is DTGVSQNPRHKITKRGQNVTFRCDPISEHNRLYWYRQTLGQGPEFLTYFQNEAQLEKSRLLSDRFSAERPKGSFSTLEIQRTEQGDSAMYLCASSSRPVEAFFGQGTRLTVV.

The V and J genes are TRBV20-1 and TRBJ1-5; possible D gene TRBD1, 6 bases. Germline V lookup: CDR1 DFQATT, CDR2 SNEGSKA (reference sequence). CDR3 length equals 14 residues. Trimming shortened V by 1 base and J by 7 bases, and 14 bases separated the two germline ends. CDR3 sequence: CSARVGGLRQPQHF. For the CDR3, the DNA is TGCAGTGCTAGAGTCGGGGGGCTAAGACAGCCCCAGCATTTT.

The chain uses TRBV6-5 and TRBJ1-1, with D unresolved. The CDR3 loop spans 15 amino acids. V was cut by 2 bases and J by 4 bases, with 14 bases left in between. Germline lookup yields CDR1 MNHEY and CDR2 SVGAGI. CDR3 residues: CASSYGSGGGTEAFF. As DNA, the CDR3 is TGTGCCAGCAGTTACGGATCGGGTGGCGGCACTGAAGCTTTCTTT.

In DNA form, the CDR3 reads TGTGCCAGCAGCTTCCTAATTCAGGGGGGTCCGTATGGCTACACCTTC. The encoded protein is CASSFLIQGGPYGYTF. V and J are TRBV7-2 and TRBJ1-2, with 7 bases aligning to TRBD1. Trimming at V came to 3 bases and at J to 5 bases, leaving 12 bases not matched to a gene. The CDR3 contains 16 residues. Germline V gene lookup returns CDR1 SGHTA and CDR2 FQGNSA.

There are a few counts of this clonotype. CDR3 in DNA: TGTGCCAGTGAGACTGGGGCAGGGGCATCCGGGGAGCTGTTTTTT. This codes for CASETGAGASGELFF. This chain joins TRBV19 and TRBJ2-2; perhaps TRBD1 as D (6 bases). The CDR3 is made up of 15 amino acids. Trimming stripped 8 bases from V and 6 bases from J, with 19 bases between. Per germline, CDR1 LNHDA and CDR2 SQIVND (reference sequence).

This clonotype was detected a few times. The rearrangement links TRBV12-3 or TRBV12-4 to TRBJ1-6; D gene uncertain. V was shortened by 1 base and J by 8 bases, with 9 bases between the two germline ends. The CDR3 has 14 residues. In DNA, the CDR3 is TGTGCCAGCAGTTTAGGTGCCGGGGATTCACCCCTCCACTTT. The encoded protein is CASSLGAGDSPLHF.

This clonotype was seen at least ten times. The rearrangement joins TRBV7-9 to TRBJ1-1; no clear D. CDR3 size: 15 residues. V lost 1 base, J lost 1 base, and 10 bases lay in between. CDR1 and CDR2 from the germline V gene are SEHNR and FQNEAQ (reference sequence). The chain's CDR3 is CASSLGYGPNTEAFF. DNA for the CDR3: TGTGCCAGCAGCTTAGGCTATGGCCCGAACACTGAAGCTTTCTTT.

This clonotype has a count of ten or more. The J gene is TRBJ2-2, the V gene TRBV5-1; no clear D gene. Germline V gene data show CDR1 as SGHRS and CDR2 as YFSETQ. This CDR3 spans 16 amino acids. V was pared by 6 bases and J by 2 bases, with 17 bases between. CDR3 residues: CASNSLIQSNTGELFF. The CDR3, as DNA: TGCGCCAGCAACTCCCTAATTCAGAGCAACACCGGGGAGCTGTTTTTT.

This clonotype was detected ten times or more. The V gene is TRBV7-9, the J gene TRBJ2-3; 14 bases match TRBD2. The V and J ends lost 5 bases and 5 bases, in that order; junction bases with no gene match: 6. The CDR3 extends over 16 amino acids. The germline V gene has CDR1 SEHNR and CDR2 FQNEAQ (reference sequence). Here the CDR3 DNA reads TGTGCCAGCAGCGACGAGACTAGCGGGAGGGGAGATACGCAGTATTTT. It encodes CASSDETSGRGDTQYF.

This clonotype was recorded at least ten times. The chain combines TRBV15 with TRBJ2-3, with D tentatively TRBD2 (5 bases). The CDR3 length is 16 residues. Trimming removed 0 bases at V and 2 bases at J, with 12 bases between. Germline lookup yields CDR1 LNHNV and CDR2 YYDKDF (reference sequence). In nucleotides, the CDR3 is TGTGCCACCAGCAGAGATGAAGGGAGAGTCACAGATACGCAGTATTTT. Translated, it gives CATSRDEGRVTDTQYF.

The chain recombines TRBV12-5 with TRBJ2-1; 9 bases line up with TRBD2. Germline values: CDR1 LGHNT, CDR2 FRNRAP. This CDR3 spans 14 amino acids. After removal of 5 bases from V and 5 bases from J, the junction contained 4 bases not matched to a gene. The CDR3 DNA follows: TGTGCTAGTGGTCCAGGGACTAGCCACAATGAGCAGTTCTTC. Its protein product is CASGPGTSHNEQFF.

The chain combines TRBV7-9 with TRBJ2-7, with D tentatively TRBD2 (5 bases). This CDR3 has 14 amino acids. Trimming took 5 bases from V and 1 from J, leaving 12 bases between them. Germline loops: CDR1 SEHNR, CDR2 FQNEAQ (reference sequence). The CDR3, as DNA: TGTGCCAGCAGCGAGGACGGGAAGTCCTACGAGCAGTACTTC. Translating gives CASSEDGKSYEQYF.

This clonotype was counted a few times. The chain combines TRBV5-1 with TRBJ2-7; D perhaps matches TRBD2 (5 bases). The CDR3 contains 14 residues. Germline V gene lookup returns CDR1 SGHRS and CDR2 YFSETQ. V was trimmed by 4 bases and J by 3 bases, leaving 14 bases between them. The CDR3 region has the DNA TGCGCCAGCAGCGCCAGAGCCGGGGACTACGAGCAGTACGTC. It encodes CASSARAGDYEQYV.

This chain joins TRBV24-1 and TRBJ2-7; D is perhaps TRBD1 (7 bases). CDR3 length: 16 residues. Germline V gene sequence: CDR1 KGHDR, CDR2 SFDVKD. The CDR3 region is CATSDSAGTAGYERYV. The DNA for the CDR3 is TGTGCCACCAGTGATTCGGCGGGGACAGCAGGCTACGAGCGGTACGTC.

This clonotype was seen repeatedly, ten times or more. CDR3 DNA sequence: TGCGCCAGCAGCCCAGGGGGGACCGGGGAGCTGTTTTTT. Protein product: CASSPGGTGELFF. The chain uses TRBV4-1 and TRBJ2-2, with a possible D match to TRBD1 (7 bases). The CDR3 length is 13 residues. Trimming shortened V by 4 bases and J by 5 bases, and 8 bases separated the two germline ends. CDR1 is MGHRA and CDR2 is YSYEKL in the germline V gene.

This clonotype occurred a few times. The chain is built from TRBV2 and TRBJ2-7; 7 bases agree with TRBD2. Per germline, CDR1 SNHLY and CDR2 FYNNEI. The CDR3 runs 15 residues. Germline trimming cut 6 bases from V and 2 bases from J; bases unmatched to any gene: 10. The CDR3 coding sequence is TGTGCCAGCAGGGTCGGAGCGGGGAGTCCCTACGAGCAGTACTTC. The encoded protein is CASRVGAGSPYEQYF.

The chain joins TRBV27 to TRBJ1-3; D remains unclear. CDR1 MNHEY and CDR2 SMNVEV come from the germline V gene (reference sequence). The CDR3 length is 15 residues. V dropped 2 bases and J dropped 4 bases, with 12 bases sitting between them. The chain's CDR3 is CASSLMGKKGNTIYF. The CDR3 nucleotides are TGTGCCAGCAGTTTAATGGGAAAAAAAGGAAACACCATATATTTT.